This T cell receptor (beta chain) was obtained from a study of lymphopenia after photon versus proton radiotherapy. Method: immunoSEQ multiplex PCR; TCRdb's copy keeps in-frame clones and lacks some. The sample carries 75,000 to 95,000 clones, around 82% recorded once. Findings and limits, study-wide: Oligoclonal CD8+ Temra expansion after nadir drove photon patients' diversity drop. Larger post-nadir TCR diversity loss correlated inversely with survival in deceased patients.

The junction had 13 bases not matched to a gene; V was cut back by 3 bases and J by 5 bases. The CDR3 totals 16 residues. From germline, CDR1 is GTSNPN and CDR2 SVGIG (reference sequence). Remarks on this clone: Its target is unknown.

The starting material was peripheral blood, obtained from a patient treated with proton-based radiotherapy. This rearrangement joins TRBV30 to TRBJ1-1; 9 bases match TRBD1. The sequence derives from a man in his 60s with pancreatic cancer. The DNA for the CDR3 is TGTGCCTGGAGGGGGACAGGGAGACGGTTGGCTACTGAAGCTTTCTTT. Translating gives CAWRGTGRRLATEAFF.